This T cell receptor beta chain was documented in a study of T cell repertoires in aging, cancer and after chemotherapy. Across the whole study: The full dataset contained several million TCR reads.

Peripheral blood genomic DNA, not sorted cells or RNA, was the template. By share, this clonotype counts as medium-sized. Antigen unknown. This CDR3 has 13 amino acids. Germline lookup yields CDR1 SGHTA and CDR2 FQGTGA. V lost 1 base to trimming and J lost 4 bases, with 6 bases between them. Rearranged V-D-J TRB sequences were amplified with a mixed TRB-A/B primer pool. TCRdb re-called the multiplex PCR reads through MiXCR, storing one row per CDR3 protein. The data contain 8,000 to 10,000 distinct CDR3 sequences, around 24% of them singletons. Whole-study results and caveats: Loss of evenness, beyond lost richness, contributed to age-related TCR diversity decline in cancer patients. Compared with age-matched healthy donors, untreated hematological or solid cancer patients showed higher blood TCR clonality. Across the chemotherapy interval, each cancer cohort showed higher median generation probability, suggesting thymic rebound.

Sequenced material: blood. The rearrangement links TRBV7-3 to TRBJ2-3, with D possibly called TRBD1 or TRBD2 (5 bases each). The source is a human donor in good health. CDR3 sequence: CASSLRGADTQYF. As DNA, the CDR3 is TGTGCCAGCAGCTTAAGAGGGGCAGATACGCAGTATTTT.